What follows is one T cell receptor beta chain and its context. Its target is unknown. A second PCR, run for about 7 to 11 cycles, used a sample-barcoded 5' primer plus a J-beta primer mix. TCRdb itself ran the 5' RACE reads through MiXCR, one entry per CDR3 protein. The sample lists about 1,600,000 distinct CDR3 sequences; 42% were seen once. This sample is drawn from a study of blood T cells in healthy people across ages. Study-wide points: It was not possible, with unsorted PBMCs, to conclusively compare naive and antigen-experienced cells. Naive CD4+ cell counts and diversity both ran higher in long-lived than in aged donors.

V lost 4 bases and J lost 5; bases outside the gene matches: 7. The germline gives CDR1 SGHRS, CDR2 YFSETQ. CDR3 length: 14 residues. This receptor was obtained from a woman between 18 and 29 years old in good health. Sample: blood. The V call is TRBV5-1, the J call TRBJ2-3, with 7 bases matching TRBD2. The CDR3 region has the DNA TGCGCCAGCAGCCCTACGGGAGGACAAGATACGCAGTATTTT. Translation gives CASSPTGGQDTQYF.